What follows is one TCR beta chain and its context. Measured with immunoSEQ multiplex PCR; TCRdb has only the in-frame clones, and not every one. The sample records approximately 110,000 clones, around 92% being singletons. Germline values: CDR1 MDHEN, CDR2 SYDVKM. Between the trimmed V and J ends, which lost 5 bases and 0 bases, there was a span of 14 bases. The CDR3 contains 16 residues. The entry originates in a study of OX40 agonist ivuxolimab in advanced cancers. The chain is built from TRBV28 and TRBJ1-3; unclear D gene. The TCR comes from an adult with an advanced solid tumor such as melanoma, head and neck, liver or kidney cancer. The material sequenced was CD4+ or CD8+ T cells sorted from blood, taken in a trial of the OX40 agonist ivuxolimab. CDR3 sequence (DNA): TGTGCCAGCAGTCCTCCAGAGCGGGGCTCTGGAAACACCATATATTTT. Residues: CASSPPERGSGNTIYF.